These 17 T cell receptor beta chains were all obtained from the same sample, sequenced in a study of cytomegalovirus exposure and HLA in healthy donors (TCRdb year 2017). Libraries were built with the immunoSEQ multiplex PCR assay. In its TCRdb copy, this immuneACCESS table keeps in-frame sequences only and misses some clones. Where compared with another copy, unresolved V genes explain less than half of these, and the others have no known cause. The sample table holds some 150,000 clones, of which more than 70% were seen once. The ten largest account for approximately 2% of the sample. The sequencing sample was made of PBMCs. The receptors originated from a human donor in good health.

The CDR3: CASGTQNTGELFF. The CDR3 DNA reads TGTGCCAGCGGCACACAGAACACCGGGGAGCTGTTTTTT. This chain links TRBV6-5 with TRBJ2-2; D is uncertain. The V and J ends lost 8 bases and 1 base respectively, with 8 bases between them. This CDR3 has 13 residues. Germline CDR1 is MNHEY and CDR2 is SVGAGI.

This CDR3 reads CASSSTGTREETQYF. In DNA form, the CDR3 reads TGTGCCAGCAGCTCTACCGGGACTAGGGAGGAGACCCAGTACTTC. This chain joins TRBV7-9 and TRBJ2-5, with 8 nucleotides matching TRBD2. CDR3 length: 15 residues. Germline assignment: CDR1 SEHNR and CDR2 FQNEAQ (reference sequence). V lost 4 bases, J lost 5 bases, and 9 bases stayed unmatched.

V gene TRBV7-9 combines with J gene TRBJ1-5; 10 nucleotides match TRBD1. Germline V lookup: CDR1 SEHNR, CDR2 FQNEAQ (reference sequence). J gave up 5 bases and V 4 bases, and 2 bases lay outside the gene matches. The CDR3 totals 14 residues. The CDR3 spells CASSSDRGDQPQHF. CDR3 in DNA: TGTGCCAGCAGCTCGGACAGGGGGGATCAGCCCCAGCATTTT.

The DNA of the CDR3 is TGTGCCAGCAGCTTGACGGGGGGAAAGAACACCGGGGAGCTGTTTTTT. Amino acid sequence: CASSLTGGKNTGELFF. The rearrangement joins TRBV7-2 to TRBJ2-2; 7 bases are shared with TRBD2. V dropped 3 bases and J dropped 1; count of bases not matched to a gene: 5. The CDR3 sequence is 16 residues long. CDR1 and CDR2 (germline): SGHTA, FQGNSA.

The chain combines TRBV7-2 with TRBJ2-3, with D possibly being TRBD2 (5 bases). The CDR3 spans 15 residues. Trimming took off 2 bases at V and 5 bases at J, with 14 bases between the two ends. The germline gives CDR1 SGHTA, CDR2 FQGNSA. CDR3 protein: CASSLYRGARDTQYF. The CDR3 region has the DNA TGTGCCAGCAGCTTATACCGGGGAGCAAGAGATACGCAGTATTTT.

The J gene is TRBJ2-1, the V gene TRBV27; a weak D match, TRBD1 (5 bases). V was shortened by 3 bases and J by 6 bases, with 6 bases between the two germline ends. This CDR3 is built from 12 residues. Germline values: CDR1 MNHEY, CDR2 SMNVEV (reference sequence). DNA for the CDR3: TGTGCCAGCAGTTTCAGGGTCAATGAGCAGTTCTTC. Its protein is CASSFRVNEQFF.

V and J are TRBV29-1 and TRBJ2-3; D is possibly TRBD2 (6 bases). CDR3 length: 15 amino acids. V was cut by 6 bases and J by 2 bases, with 18 bases left in between. Germline values: CDR1 SQVTM, CDR2 ANQGSEA. The CDR3 nucleotides are TGCAGCGTCCCTCCCCATCGCGGGGACACAGATACGCAGTATTTT. As protein: CSVPPHRGDTDTQYF.

The chain carries TRBV7-8 and TRBJ2-6, with unresolved D. The CDR3 consists of 13 residues. In germline, CDR1 is SGHVS, CDR2 FQNEAQ. Trimming shortened V by 2 bases and J by 4 bases, and 3 bases separated the two germline ends. The CDR3 DNA follows: TGTGCCAGCAGCTTAACAGGGGCCAACGTCCTGACTTTC. Translated: CASSLTGANVLTF.

The chain joins TRBV29-1 to TRBJ2-7, with 8 bases fitting TRBD1. Germline V CDR1 and CDR2: SQVTM, ANQGSEA. V was clipped by 5 bases and J by 3 bases; unmatched bases: 9. The length of the CDR3 is 14 residues. CDR3 sequence: CSVRFTGTGYEQYF. CDR3 in DNA: TGCAGCGTTCGGTTTACGGGGACAGGCTACGAGCAGTACTTC.

This clone occurred once. The chain recombines TRBV19 with TRBJ2-5; D perhaps matches TRBD2 (5 bases). There are 18 residues in the CDR3. Looked up from germline, CDR1 is LNHDA and CDR2 is SQIVND (reference sequence). The ends were cut back, 6 bases at V and 1 base at J, with 24 bases in the middle. In nucleotides, the CDR3 is TGTGCCAGTAGCCCTGAGGAGGCGACGTTACCACCCCAAGAGACCCAGTACTTC. Translating it yields CASSPEEATLPPQETQYF. Together with reference TRBV19 and TRBJ2-5, the CDR3 gives the full variable domain: DGGITQSPKYLFRKEGQNVTLSCEQNLNHDAMYWYRQDPGQGLRLIYYSQIVNDFQKGDIAEGYSVSREKKESFPLTVTSAQKNPTAFYLCASSPEEATLPPQETQYFGPGTRLLVL.

This clone has a handful of counts. V is TRBV7-2 and J is TRBJ1-6; 8 positions match TRBD1. Germline CDR1 and CDR2: SGHTA and FQGNSA. The CDR3 has 17 residues. J was trimmed by 7 bases and V by 0 bases; bases with no gene match: 8. The CDR3 DNA reads TGTGCCAGCAGCTTAGCGCAGGGACAGGACTTGAATTCACCCCTCCACTTT. Amino acids: CASSLAQGQDLNSPLHF.

In DNA, the CDR3 is TGTGCCAGCTCACCACAGGACAGAAGAAGTACCTACGAGCAGTACTTC. It specifies CASSPQDRRSTYEQYF. The chain combines TRBV18 with TRBJ2-7, with D perhaps matching TRBD1 (6 bases). CDR3 length: 16 residues. V lost 1 base to trimming and J lost 2 bases, with 15 bases between them. The germline V gene has CDR1 KGHSH and CDR2 LQKENI.

This chain uses TRBV12-5 with TRBJ2-2; the D is unclear. The CDR3 consists of 11 residues. Germline V gene sequence: CDR1 LGHNT, CDR2 FRNRAP. Deletions cut 5 bases from V and 6 bases from J, with 4 bases between. The CDR3: CASGRAGELFF. The DNA of the CDR3 is TGTGCTAGTGGTCGGGCCGGGGAGCTGTTTTTT.

V usage is TRBV15 and J usage is TRBJ2-7; D is possibly TRBD2 (5 bases). The V gene's germline CDR1 is LNHNV and CDR2 YYDKDF (reference sequence). V was clipped by 2 bases and J by 2 bases, with 13 bases between them. The CDR3 is 15 residues long. CDR3: CATSRLPDGAYEQYF. Written as DNA, the CDR3 is TGTGCCACCAGCAGACTACCTGACGGGGCCTACGAGCAGTACTTC.

The chain combines TRBV30 with TRBJ1-2; D gene uncertain. The CDR3 is made up of 10 amino acids. V was trimmed by 3 bases and J by 8 bases, leaving 7 bases between them. Per germline, CDR1 GTSNPN and CDR2 SVGIG (reference sequence). This chain's CDR3 is CAWRTGGYTF. As DNA, the CDR3 is TGTGCCTGGAGAACGGGGGGCTACACCTTC.

This chain connects TRBV4-3 to TRBJ1-5; D perhaps matches TRBD1 (5 bases). V lost 0 bases, J lost 2 bases, and 11 bases lay in between. The CDR3 contains 16 residues. CDR1 is LGHNA and CDR2 is YSLEER in the germline V gene. CDR3: CASSQDYRRGNQPQHF. In DNA form, the CDR3 reads TGCGCCAGCAGCCAAGATTACAGGCGTGGCAATCAGCCCCAGCATTTT.

V is TRBV27 and J is TRBJ2-5; 9 bases are a match to TRBD1. Trimming cost V 5 bases and J 3 bases; bases outside gene matches: 7. The CDR3 runs 15 residues. The V gene's germline CDR1 is MNHEY and CDR2 SMNVEV (reference sequence). CDR3 loop: CASSPYDRGKETQYF. As DNA, the CDR3 is TGTGCCAGCAGTCCCTATGACAGGGGGAAAGAGACCCAGTACTTC.